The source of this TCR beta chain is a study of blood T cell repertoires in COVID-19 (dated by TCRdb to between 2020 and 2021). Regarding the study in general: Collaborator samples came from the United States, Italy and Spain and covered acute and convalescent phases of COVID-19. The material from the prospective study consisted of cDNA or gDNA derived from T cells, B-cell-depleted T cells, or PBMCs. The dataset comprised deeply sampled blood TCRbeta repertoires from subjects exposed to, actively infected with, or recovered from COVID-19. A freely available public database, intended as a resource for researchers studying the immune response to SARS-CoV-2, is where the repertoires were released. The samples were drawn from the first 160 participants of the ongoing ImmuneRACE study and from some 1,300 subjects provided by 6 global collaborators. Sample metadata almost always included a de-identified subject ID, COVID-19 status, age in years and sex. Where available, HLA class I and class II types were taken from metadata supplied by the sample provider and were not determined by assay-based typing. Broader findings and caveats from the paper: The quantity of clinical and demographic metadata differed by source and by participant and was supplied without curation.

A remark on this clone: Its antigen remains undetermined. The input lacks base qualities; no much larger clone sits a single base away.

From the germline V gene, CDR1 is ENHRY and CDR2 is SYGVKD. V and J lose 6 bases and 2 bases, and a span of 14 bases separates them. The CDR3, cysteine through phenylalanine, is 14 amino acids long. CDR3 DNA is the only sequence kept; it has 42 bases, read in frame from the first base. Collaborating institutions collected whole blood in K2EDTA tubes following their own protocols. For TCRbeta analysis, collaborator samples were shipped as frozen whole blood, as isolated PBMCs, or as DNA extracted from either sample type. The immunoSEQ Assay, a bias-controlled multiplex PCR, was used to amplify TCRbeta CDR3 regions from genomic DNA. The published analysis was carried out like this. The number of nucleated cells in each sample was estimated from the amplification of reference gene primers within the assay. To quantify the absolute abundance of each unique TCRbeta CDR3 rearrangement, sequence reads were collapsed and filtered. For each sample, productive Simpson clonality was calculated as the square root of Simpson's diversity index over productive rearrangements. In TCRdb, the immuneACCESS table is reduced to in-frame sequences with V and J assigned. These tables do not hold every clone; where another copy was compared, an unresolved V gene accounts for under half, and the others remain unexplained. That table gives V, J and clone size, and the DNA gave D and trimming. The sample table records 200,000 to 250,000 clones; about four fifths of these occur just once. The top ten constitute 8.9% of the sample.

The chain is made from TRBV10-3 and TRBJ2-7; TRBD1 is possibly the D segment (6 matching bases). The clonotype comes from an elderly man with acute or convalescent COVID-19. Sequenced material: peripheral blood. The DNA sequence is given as TGTGCCATCAGCCAGAGACAGGTAGCCTACGAGCAGTACTTC. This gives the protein CAISQRQVAYEQYF.